Following are 14 T cell receptor beta chains from one sample sequenced in a study of blood T cell repertoires in COVID-19. Produced via immunoSEQ multiplex PCR; TCRdb's table is partial and in-frame only. The table shows 200,000 to 250,000 clones, with 82% occurring only once. Sequencing used peripheral blood. The receptors stem from a woman aged 65 to 85 with COVID-19, enrolled during active disease.

Written as DNA, the CDR3 is TGTGCCAGCAGTCCGCAGGTACCGGGGGTGGCGAACACTGAAGCTTTCTTT. Translating it yields CASSPQVPGVANTEAFF. The chain uses TRBV27 and TRBJ1-1; TRBD1 is a possible D gene (5 bases). The CDR3 totals 17 residues. Between the trimmed V and J ends, which lost 5 bases and 1 base, there was a span of 20 bases. Germline CDR1 reads MNHEY; CDR2 reads SMNVEV (reference sequence).

This clone was recorded only once. This chain uses TRBV3-1 (or the pseudogene TRBV3-2) with TRBJ2-6, with TRBD2 matching over 15 bases. Trimming took 3 bases from V and 3 from J; bases not matched to a gene: 6. Looked up from germline, CDR1 is LGHDT and CDR2 is YNNKEL (reference sequence). This CDR3 has 19 amino acids. The CDR3 region is CASSHAPGLAGGGANVLTF. CDR3 nucleotides: TGTGCCAGCAGCCATGCACCGGGACTAGCGGGAGGTGGGGCCAACGTCCTGACTTTC.

The J gene is TRBJ1-4, the V gene TRBV4-1; 10 bases map to TRBD1. The CDR3 length is 18 residues. The V gene end was trimmed by 3 bases and the J gene end by 10 bases; junction bases not matched to a gene: 17. Germline loops: CDR1 MGHRA, CDR2 YSYEKL. CDR3 DNA: TGCGCCAGCAGCCACACACCGGGACAGGGGAATCTAATGGGAAAACTGTTTTTT. This gives the protein CASSHTPGQGNLMGKLFF.

The chain has TRBV6-6 and TRBJ1-1; 7 bases fit TRBD1. Germline V gene data show CDR1 as MNHNY and CDR2 as SVGAGI (reference sequence). J gave up 0 bases and V 2 bases, and 3 bases lay outside the gene matches. CDR3 size: 15 residues. The CDR3 protein is CASSYRQGVNTEAFF. In nucleotides, the CDR3 is TGTGCCAGCAGTTACCGACAGGGAGTGAACACTGAAGCTTTCTTT.

There are a few counts of this clone. The rearrangement uses TRBV7-8 and TRBJ2-4, with D tentatively TRBD1 (5 bases). The germline V and J ends were trimmed by 3 bases and 15 bases, with 18 bases remaining between them. The CDR3 is 13 amino acids. Germline lookup yields CDR1 SGHVS and CDR2 FQNEAQ. CDR3 DNA: TGTGCCAGCAGCTTGGACAACGACGGTCTGAGGTACTTC. It encodes CASSLDNDGLRYF.

The rearrangement links TRBV7-9 to TRBJ2-3; TRBD1 matches 9 bases. The CDR3 spans 18 residues. V shed 5 bases and J 4 bases; nucleotides not matched to a gene: 16. Germline V gene sequence: CDR1 SEHNR, CDR2 FQNEAQ (reference sequence). The CDR3 loop reads CASSRPRDRVRVADTQYF. The CDR3 bases are TGTGCCAGCAGCCGACCCCGGGACAGGGTCCGGGTCGCAGATACGCAGTATTTT.

CDR3 amino acids: CATSGDSPYEQYF. The CDR3 DNA reads TGTGCCACCAGTGGCGACTCTCCCTACGAGCAGTACTTC. V usage is TRBV24-1 and J usage is TRBJ2-7; D ambiguous. The V gene lost 5 bases and the J gene lost 2 bases, with 9 bases spanning the gap. This CDR3 has 13 amino acids. Looked up from germline, CDR1 is KGHDR and CDR2 is SFDVKD.

In DNA form, the CDR3 reads TGTGCCTGGAGTGTAGGAGGCGGCGGGGGGGACGAGCAGTACTTC. Translation: CAWSVGGGGGDEQYF. J is TRBJ2-7 and V is TRBV30, with 9 bases fitting TRBD2. The junction had 8 bases not matched to a gene; V was cut back by 0 bases and J by 5 bases. The CDR3 runs to 15 residues. The V gene's germline CDR1 is GTSNPN and CDR2 SVGIG (reference sequence). Supplemented by reference TRBV30 and TRBJ2-7, the full variable domain reads SQTIHQWPATLVQPVGSPLSLECTVEGTSNPNLYWYRQAAGRGLQLLFYSVGIGQISSEVPQNLSASRPQDRQFILSSKKLLLSDSGFYLCAWSVGGGGGDEQYFGPGTRLTVT.

The chain combines TRBV4-3 with TRBJ2-2; 8 bases are shared with TRBD2. CDR1 is LGHNA, CDR2 YSLEER, per germline. The junction had 5 bases not matched to a gene; V was cut back by 2 bases and J by 9 bases. There are 14 residues in the CDR3. The CDR3 nucleotides read TGCGCCAGCAGCCAAAGCGGGAGATCGAGGGAGCTGTTTTTT. The encoded protein is CASSQSGRSRELFF.

The V and J genes are TRBV5-6 and TRBJ1-2; tentative D call: TRBD1 (5 bases). Germline CDR1 SGHDT, CDR2 YYEEEE. CDR3 length: 13 residues. V dropped 2 bases and J dropped 7 bases, with 12 bases sitting between them. CDR3 protein: CASSLGRVAGYTF. CDR3 in DNA: TGTGCCAGCAGCTTAGGCAGGGTGGCTGGCTACACCTTC.

The chain is built from TRBV7-9 and TRBJ2-7, with D uncertain. The CDR3 is 11 amino acids. Germline V gives CDR1 SEHNR, CDR2 FQNEAQ (reference sequence). Trimming took 1 base from V and 10 from J, leaving 8 bases between them. The CDR3 DNA reads as TGTGCCAGCAGCTTAGTGGAGTTACAGTACTTC. It specifies CASSLVELQYF.

The chain combines TRBV18 with TRBJ1-1; TRBD1 aligns across 9 bases. In germline, CDR1 is KGHSH, CDR2 LQKENI. There are 17 residues in the CDR3. V lost 2 bases, J lost 1 base, and 8 bases stayed unmatched. The CDR3 sequence is CASSPGPGTGTNTEAFF. The CDR3 bases are TGTGCCAGCTCACCAGGTCCCGGGACAGGGACGAACACTGAAGCTTTCTTT. Based on the CDR3 plus reference TRBV18 and TRBJ1-1, the full variable domain is NAGVMQNPRHLVRRRGQEARLRCSPMKGHSHVYWYRQLPEEGLKFMVYLQKENIIDESGMPKERFSAEFPKEGPSILRIQQVVRGDSAAYFCASSPGPGTGTNTEAFFGQGTRLTVV.

The chain combines TRBV7-9 with TRBJ1-4; D might be TRBD1 (5 bases). Deletions cut 4 bases from V and 5 bases from J, with 17 bases between. This CDR3 contains 16 residues. Per the germline V gene, CDR1 is SEHNR and CDR2 is FQNEAQ (reference sequence). CDR3 in DNA: TGTGCCAGCAGCTCGAGCGCTGACAGCAGAAATGAAAAACTGTTTTTT. Its protein is CASSSSADSRNEKLFF.

The J gene is TRBJ2-1, the V gene TRBV19; 7 nucleotides align to TRBD1. Germline values: CDR1 LNHDA, CDR2 SQIVND (reference sequence). Trimming took 6 bases from V and 2 from J; bases not matched to a gene: 10. The CDR3 consists of 16 residues. CDR3 residues: CASSGSGTAAYNEQFF. In DNA form, the CDR3 reads TGTGCCAGTAGCGGCTCCGGGACAGCAGCCTACAATGAGCAGTTCTTC. The full variable domain, completed using reference TRBV19 and TRBJ2-1, is DGGITQSPKYLFRKEGQNVTLSCEQNLNHDAMYWYRQDPGQGLRLIYYSQIVNDFQKGDIAEGYSVSREKKESFPLTVTSAQKNPTAFYLCASSGSGTAAYNEQFFGPGTRLTVL.